This passage covers 18 T cell receptor beta chains from one sample sequenced in a study of CD8 T cells in Susac syndrome. RNA, at roughly 0.5 to 1 ug, was reverse transcribed with random hexamers. One entry per CDR3 protein, called by TCRdb with MiXCR from the immunoSEQ multiplex PCR reads. The sample yields about 280,000 distinct CDR3 sequences, around 83% seen once. The sequencing input was CD8+ T cells from PBMCs. The receptor set was obtained from a human donor with multiple sclerosis.

The chain carries TRBV29-1 and TRBJ1-2; TRBD1 is a possible D gene (5 bases). Trimming took off 7 bases at V and 4 bases at J, with 13 bases between the two ends. Germline V gene sequence: CDR1 SQVTM, CDR2 ANQGSEA. This CDR3 is 12 amino acids long. In DNA, the CDR3 is TGCAGCGCTGGGGACGGGACCTATGGCTACACCTTC. Translation gives CSAGDGTYGYTF.

This clonotype was detected only once. V and J are TRBV6-4 and TRBJ2-1; D perhaps matches TRBD2 (6 bases). Germline V gene data show CDR1 as MRHNA and CDR2 as SNTAGT. Between the trimmed V and J ends, which lost 2 bases and 0 bases, there was a span of 8 bases. The CDR3 runs to 15 residues. The CDR3 spells CASSDNGGSYNEQFF. The CDR3 DNA follows: TGTGCCAGCAGTGACAACGGGGGCTCCTACAATGAGCAGTTCTTC.

V is TRBV10-3 and J is TRBJ1-3; weak D call: TRBD1 (5 bases). This CDR3 has 16 residues. Germline assignment: CDR1 ENHRY and CDR2 SYGVKD. Trimming left V 3 bases short and J 0 bases short, with 12 bases between. The CDR3 protein is CAISEPRVFSGNTIYF. In DNA form, the CDR3 reads TGTGCCATCAGTGAACCCAGGGTATTCTCTGGAAACACCATATATTTT.

The chain links TRBV9 to TRBJ2-3; 11 bases fit TRBD2. CDR1 is SGDLS and CDR2 is YYNGEE in the germline V gene. V trimming: 3 bases; J trimming: 5 bases; junction bases outside the gene matches: 11. This CDR3 comprises 17 residues. The CDR3 reads CASSGELAGDDLDTQYF. Written as DNA, the CDR3 is TGTGCCAGCAGCGGGGAACTAGCGGGGGATGACCTAGATACGCAGTATTTT.

This clonotype appeared once. In this CDR3 the conserved last residue, phenylalanine or tryptophan, is missing, so a read error is likely. The gene calls are TRBV29-1 and TRBJ2-7; D not certain. V shed 6 bases and J shed 4 bases, with 16 bases lying between them. The CDR3 loop spans 13 amino acids. Germline values: CDR1 SQVTM, CDR2 ANQGSEA. The CDR3: CSVLSWESYEQYS. The CDR3 coding sequence is TGCAGCGTCCTAAGCTGGGAATCGTACGAGCAGTACTCC.

V gene TRBV24-1 combines with J gene TRBJ1-5, with D uncertain. Germline V gene sequence: CDR1 KGHDR, CDR2 SFDVKD. CDR3 length equals 14 residues. The V end lost 2 bases, the J end lost 6 bases, and 10 bases lay between the germline ends. CDR3 amino acids: CATSDSTWVQPQHF. The CDR3 DNA sequence: TGTGCCACCAGTGATTCCACATGGGTTCAGCCCCAGCATTTT.

The chain joins TRBV13 to TRBJ2-7; unclear D gene. This CDR3 region has 15 residues. The V gene's germline CDR1 is PRHDT and CDR2 FYEKMQ (reference sequence). V was cut by 0 bases and J by 3 bases, with 12 bases left in between. The CDR3 loop is CASSLGGSLYYEQYF. The CDR3 DNA is TGTGCCAGCAGCTTAGGTGGCAGTCTCTACTACGAGCAGTACTTC.

V is TRBV4-2 and J is TRBJ2-1, with D unclear. The CDR3 contains 17 residues. Per the germline V gene, CDR1 is LGHNA and CDR2 is YNFKEQ. V lost 3 bases, J lost 0 bases, and 15 bases lay in between. DNA of the CDR3: TGTGCCAGCAGCCAGACACTCGGACGATACTCCTACAATGAGCAGTTCTTC. Encoded protein: CASSQTLGRYSYNEQFF.

The V and J genes are TRBV3-1 and TRBJ2-1, with a weak D call TRBD2 (6 bases). The germline V gene encodes CDR1 LGHDT and CDR2 YNNKEL (reference sequence). The CDR3 covers 17 residues. Trimming stripped 1 base from V and 6 bases from J, with 19 bases between. The CDR3 DNA sequence: TGTGCCAGCAGCCAAGTAAACGGGAGTGCTTACACCAATGAGCAGTTCTTC. It encodes CASSQVNGSAYTNEQFF.

This clonotype was detected only once. The V and J genes are TRBV2 and TRBJ2-1, with 9 positions matching TRBD2. V trimming: 6 bases; J trimming: 8 bases; junction bases outside the gene matches: 11. The CDR3 sequence is 15 residues long. The germline V gene has CDR1 SNHLY and CDR2 FYNNEI. The DNA for the CDR3 is TGTGCCAGCAGGGACGCGGGAGGGCCAAGGCATGAGCAGTTCTTC. Translation gives CASRDAGGPRHEQFF.

V and J are TRBV9 and TRBJ2-7; TRBD2 aligns across 11 bases. Looked up from germline, CDR1 is SGDLS and CDR2 is YYNGEE. The CDR3 spans 16 residues. Trimming at V came to 4 bases and at J to 3 bases, leaving 9 bases not matched to a gene. The CDR3 reads CASSPSSSGRIYEQYF. The CDR3 DNA follows: TGTGCCAGCAGCCCCTCGTCTAGCGGGAGGATCTACGAGCAGTACTTC.

The chain is built from TRBV12-3 or TRBV12-4 and TRBJ2-6; D is uncertain. V was shortened by 4 bases and J by 10 bases, with 8 bases between the two germline ends. The CDR3 is 12 amino acids. The CDR3 loop reads CASSSIRNVLTF. CDR3 DNA sequence: TGTGCCAGCAGTTCGATTCGAAACGTCCTGACTTTC.

Turning to this clonotype: One end of the junction fails to match germline, which may point to a read error. CDR3 region: CSALGGSGIWTYGQYF. Here the CDR3 DNA reads TGCAGTGCCTTGGGTGGTAGCGGGATATGGACCTACGGGCAGTACTTC. V is TRBV20-1 and J is TRBJ2-7, with 8 positions matching TRBD2. Germline loops: CDR1 DFQATT, CDR2 SNEGSKA (reference sequence). CDR3 length equals 16 residues.

The chain joins TRBV4-1 to TRBJ1-2, with D tentatively TRBD1 (5 bases). Trimming removed 1 base at V and 4 bases at J, with 25 bases between. The CDR3 extends over 19 amino acids. CDR1 is MGHRA and CDR2 is YSYEKL in the germline V gene. The CDR3 DNA is TGCGCCAGCAGCCAAGTTCTCGGGGGAGGGGAGCGTAGCTTCTATGGCTACACCTTC. Amino acid sequence: CASSQVLGGGERSFYGYTF.

This clonotype was picked up one time. V is TRBV12-3 or TRBV12-4 and J is TRBJ2-3, with a tentative D call TRBD2 (6 bases). The CDR3 totals 15 residues. Trimming cost V 5 bases and J 3 bases, with 15 bases left between them. CDR3 loop: CASSPRSRGTDTQYF. CDR3 in DNA: TGTGCCAGCAGTCCCCGGTCGCGGGGTACAGATACGCAGTATTTT.

The CDR3: CASGTGNGYTF. The CDR3 nucleotides read TGTGCCAGCGGGACAGGGAACGGCTACACCTTC. V gene TRBV12-3 or TRBV12-4 combines with J gene TRBJ1-2; 9 nucleotides agree with TRBD1. The trim removed 8 bases at V and 8 bases at J, leaving 3 bases unmatched. The CDR3 spans 11 residues.

This clonotype appeared a few times. The V gene is TRBV11-2, the J gene TRBJ2-7, with D hard to call. Germline V gene data show CDR1 as SGHAT and CDR2 as FQNNGV. Deletions cut 0 bases from V and 5 bases from J, with 5 bases between. The CDR3 runs 12 residues. CDR3 residues: CASSLDRHEQYF. CDR3 DNA sequence: TGTGCCAGCAGCTTAGATAGGCACGAGCAGTACTTC.

The sample holds one count of this clonotype. The rearrangement links TRBV13 to TRBJ2-2, with 7 bases fitting TRBD2. V was clipped by 5 bases and J by 3 bases; unmatched bases: 9. The CDR3 sequence is 16 residues long. CDR1 PRHDT and CDR2 FYEKMQ come from the germline V gene (reference sequence). In nucleotides, the CDR3 is TGTGCCAGCAGCCTACTTGGCCTAGCGGACACCGGGGAGCTGTTTTTT. Protein sequence: CASSLLGLADTGELFF.